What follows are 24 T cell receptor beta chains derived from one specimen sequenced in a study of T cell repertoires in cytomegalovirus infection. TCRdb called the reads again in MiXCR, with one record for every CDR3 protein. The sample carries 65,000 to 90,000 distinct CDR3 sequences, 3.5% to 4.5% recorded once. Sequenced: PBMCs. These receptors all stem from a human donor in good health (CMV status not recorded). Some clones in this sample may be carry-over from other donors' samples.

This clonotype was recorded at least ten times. DNA of the CDR3: TGTGCCAGCAGCTGGGGAAACATTCAGTACTTC. Its translation is CASSWGNIQYF. This sequence joins TRBV7-2 and TRBJ2-4; D gene unclear. This CDR3 is 11 amino acids long. Trimming pared 4 bases from V and 6 bases from J, leaving 4 bases between. Germline CDR1 and CDR2: SGHTA and FQGNSA.

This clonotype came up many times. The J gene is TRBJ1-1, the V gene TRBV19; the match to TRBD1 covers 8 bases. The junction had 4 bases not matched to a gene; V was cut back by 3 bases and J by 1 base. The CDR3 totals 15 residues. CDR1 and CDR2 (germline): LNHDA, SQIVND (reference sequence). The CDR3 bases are TGTGCCAGTAGTATCGGGGGACAGGCGAACACTGAAGCTTTCTTT. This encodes CASSIGGQANTEAFF.

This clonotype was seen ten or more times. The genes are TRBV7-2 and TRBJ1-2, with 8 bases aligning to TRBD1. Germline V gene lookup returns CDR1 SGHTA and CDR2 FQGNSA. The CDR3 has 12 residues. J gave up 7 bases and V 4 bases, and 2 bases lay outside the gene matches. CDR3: CASSSRGLGYTF. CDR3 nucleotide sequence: TGTGCCAGCAGCTCCAGGGGGCTTGGCTACACCTTC.

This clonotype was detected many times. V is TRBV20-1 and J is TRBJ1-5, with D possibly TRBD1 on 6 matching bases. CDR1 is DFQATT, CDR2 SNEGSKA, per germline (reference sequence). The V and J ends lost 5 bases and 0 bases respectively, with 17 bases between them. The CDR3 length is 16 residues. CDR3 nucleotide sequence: TGCAGTGCTCAAAGGGGCGGGGGCAGTAGCAATCAGCCCCAGCATTTT. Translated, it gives CSAQRGGGSSNQPQHF.

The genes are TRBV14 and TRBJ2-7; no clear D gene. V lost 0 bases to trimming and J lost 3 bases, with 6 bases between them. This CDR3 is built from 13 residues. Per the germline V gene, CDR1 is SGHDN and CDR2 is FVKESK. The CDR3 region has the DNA TGTGCCAGCAGCCAAGATTTCATCTACGAGCAGTACTTC. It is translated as CASSQDFIYEQYF.

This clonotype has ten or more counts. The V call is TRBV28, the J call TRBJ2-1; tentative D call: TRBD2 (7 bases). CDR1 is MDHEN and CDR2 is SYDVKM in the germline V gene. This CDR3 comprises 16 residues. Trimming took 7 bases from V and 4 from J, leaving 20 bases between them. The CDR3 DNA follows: TGTGCCAGCAAGGGAATCAAGGGGGGACTATACAATGAGCAGTTCTTC. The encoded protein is CASKGIKGGLYNEQFF.

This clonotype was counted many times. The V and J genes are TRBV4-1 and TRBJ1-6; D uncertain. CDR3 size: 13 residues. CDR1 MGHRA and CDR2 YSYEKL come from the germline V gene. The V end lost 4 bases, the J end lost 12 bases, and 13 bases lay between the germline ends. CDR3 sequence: CASSLLIREPLHF. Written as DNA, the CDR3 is TGCGCCAGCAGCCTGCTGATACGGGAACCCCTCCACTTT.

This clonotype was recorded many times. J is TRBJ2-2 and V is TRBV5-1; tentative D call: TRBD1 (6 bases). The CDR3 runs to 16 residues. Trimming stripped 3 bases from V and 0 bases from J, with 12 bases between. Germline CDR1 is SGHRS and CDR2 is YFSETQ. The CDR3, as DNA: TGCGCCAGCAGCTCAGGGACACTGGCGAACACCGGGGAGCTGTTTTTT. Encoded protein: CASSSGTLANTGELFF.

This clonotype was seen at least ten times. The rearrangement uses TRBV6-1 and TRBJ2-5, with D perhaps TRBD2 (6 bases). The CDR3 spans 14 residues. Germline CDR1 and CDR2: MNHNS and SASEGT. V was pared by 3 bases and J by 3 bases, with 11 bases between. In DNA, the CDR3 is TGTGCCAGCAGTGAGTTGGGGAGGAAAGAGACCCAGTACTTC. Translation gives CASSELGRKETQYF.

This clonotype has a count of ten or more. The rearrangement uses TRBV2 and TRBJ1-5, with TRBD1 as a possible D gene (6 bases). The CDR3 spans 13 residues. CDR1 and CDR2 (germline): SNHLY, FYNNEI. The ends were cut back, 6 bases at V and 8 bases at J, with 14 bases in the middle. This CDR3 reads CASRTQGLEPQHF. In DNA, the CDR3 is TGTGCCAGCAGGACACAGGGTTTGGAGCCCCAGCATTTT.

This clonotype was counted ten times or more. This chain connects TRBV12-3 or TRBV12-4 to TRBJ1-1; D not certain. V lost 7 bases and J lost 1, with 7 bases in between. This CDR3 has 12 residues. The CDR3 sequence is CASILGNTEAFF. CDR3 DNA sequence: TGTGCCAGCATCTTGGGGAACACTGAAGCTTTCTTT.

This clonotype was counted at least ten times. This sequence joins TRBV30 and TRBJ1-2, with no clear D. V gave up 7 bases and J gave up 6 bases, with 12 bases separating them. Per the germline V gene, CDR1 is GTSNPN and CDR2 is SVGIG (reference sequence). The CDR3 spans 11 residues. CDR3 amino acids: CALFRAHGYTF. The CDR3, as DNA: TGTGCCTTATTCCGGGCCCATGGCTACACCTTC.

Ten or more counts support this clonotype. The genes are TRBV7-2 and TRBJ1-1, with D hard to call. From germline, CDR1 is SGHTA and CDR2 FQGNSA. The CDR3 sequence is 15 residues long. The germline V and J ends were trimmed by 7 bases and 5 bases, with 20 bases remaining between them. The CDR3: CASNPIPGSGTEAFF. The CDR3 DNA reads TGTGCCAGCAACCCCATCCCCGGGTCGGGAACTGAAGCTTTCTTT.

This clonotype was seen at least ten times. The CDR3 sequence is CSVEDIGQGGYGYTF. Here the CDR3 DNA reads TGCAGCGTTGAAGATATAGGACAGGGGGGCTATGGCTACACCTTC. The rearrangement joins TRBV29-1 to TRBJ1-2, with 10 nucleotides matching TRBD1. The CDR3 contains 15 residues. V shed 0 bases, J shed 4 bases, and the junction held 5 bases outside the gene matches. Germline lookup yields CDR1 SQVTM and CDR2 ANQGSEA.

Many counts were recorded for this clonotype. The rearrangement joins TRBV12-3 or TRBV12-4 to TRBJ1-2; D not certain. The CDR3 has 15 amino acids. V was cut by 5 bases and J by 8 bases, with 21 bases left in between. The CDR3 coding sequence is TGTGCCAGCAGTAACCGTCCTTCAGATGCGGCAGGCTACACCTTC. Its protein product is CASSNRPSDAAGYTF.

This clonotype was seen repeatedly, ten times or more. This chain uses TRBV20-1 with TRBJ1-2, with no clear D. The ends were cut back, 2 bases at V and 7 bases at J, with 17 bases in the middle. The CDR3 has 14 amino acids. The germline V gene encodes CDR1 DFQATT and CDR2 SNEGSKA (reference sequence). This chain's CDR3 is CSARPAERRRGYTF. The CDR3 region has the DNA TGCAGTGCTAGACCCGCGGAAAGGCGCCGTGGCTACACCTTC.

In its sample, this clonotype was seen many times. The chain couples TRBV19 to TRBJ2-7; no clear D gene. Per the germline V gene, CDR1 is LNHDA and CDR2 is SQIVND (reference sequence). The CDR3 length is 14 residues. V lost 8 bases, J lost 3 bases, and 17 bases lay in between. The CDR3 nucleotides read TGTGCCAGTGCCCAAGATCCTGTGGTCTACGAGCAGTACTTC. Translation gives CASAQDPVVYEQYF.

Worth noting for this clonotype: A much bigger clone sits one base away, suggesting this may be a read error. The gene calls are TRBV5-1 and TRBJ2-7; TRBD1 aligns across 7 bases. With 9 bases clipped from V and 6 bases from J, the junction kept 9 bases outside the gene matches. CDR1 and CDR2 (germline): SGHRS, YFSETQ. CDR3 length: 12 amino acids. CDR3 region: CANSPQGVEQYF. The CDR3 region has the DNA TGCGCCAACAGTCCCCAGGGGGTCGAGCAGTACTTC.

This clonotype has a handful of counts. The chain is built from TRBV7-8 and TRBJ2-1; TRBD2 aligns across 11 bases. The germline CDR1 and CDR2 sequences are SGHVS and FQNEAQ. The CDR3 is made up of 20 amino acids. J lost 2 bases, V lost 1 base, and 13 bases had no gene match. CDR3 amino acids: CASSLGVAGGPLEAYNEQFF. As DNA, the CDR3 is TGTGCCAGCAGCTTAGGGGTAGCGGGGGGGCCACTCGAGGCCTACAATGAGCAGTTCTTC.

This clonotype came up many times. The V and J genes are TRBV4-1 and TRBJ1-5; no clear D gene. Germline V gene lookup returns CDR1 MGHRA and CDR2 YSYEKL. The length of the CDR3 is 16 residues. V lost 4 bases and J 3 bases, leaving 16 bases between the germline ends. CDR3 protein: CASSLLPPGSNQPQHF. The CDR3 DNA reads TGCGCCAGCAGCCTTCTACCGCCGGGATCCAATCAGCCCCAGCATTTT.

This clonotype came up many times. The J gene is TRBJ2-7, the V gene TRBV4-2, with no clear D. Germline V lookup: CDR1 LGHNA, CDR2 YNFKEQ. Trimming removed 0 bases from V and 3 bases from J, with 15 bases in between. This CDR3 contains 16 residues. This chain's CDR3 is CASSQEGPVSGYEQYF. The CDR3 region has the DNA TGTGCCAGCAGCCAAGAAGGCCCGGTCTCGGGCTACGAGCAGTACTTC.

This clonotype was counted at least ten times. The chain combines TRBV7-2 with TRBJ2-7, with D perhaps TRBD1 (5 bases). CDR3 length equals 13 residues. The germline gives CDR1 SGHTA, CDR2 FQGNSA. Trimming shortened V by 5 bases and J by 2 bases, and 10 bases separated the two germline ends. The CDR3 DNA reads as TGTGCCAGCAGCCCGCACAGGCCCTACGAGCAGTACTTC. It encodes CASSPHRPYEQYF.

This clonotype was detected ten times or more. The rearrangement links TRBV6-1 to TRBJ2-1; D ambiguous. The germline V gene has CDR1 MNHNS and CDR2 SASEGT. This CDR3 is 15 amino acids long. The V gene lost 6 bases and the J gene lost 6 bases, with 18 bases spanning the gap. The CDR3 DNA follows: TGTGCCAGCAGATCCGGGCTCTCCCCGTTCAATGAGCAGTTCTTC. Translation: CASRSGLSPFNEQFF.

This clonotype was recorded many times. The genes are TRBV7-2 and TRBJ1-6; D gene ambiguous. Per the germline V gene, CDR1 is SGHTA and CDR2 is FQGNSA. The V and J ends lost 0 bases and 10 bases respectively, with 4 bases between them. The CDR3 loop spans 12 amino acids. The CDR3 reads CASSLAGSPLHF. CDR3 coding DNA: TGTGCCAGCAGCTTAGCGGGCTCACCCCTCCACTTT.